Following are 23 T cell receptor beta chains from one sample sequenced in a study of CD8+ T cells in alopecia areata listed by TCRdb under 2018. The time point label, read with the paper, signifies: less than five weeks on oral tofacitinib. The treatment or condition label, as the study defines it: oral pan-JAK inhibitor, 5-10 mg twice daily. Libraries were constructed by the immunoSEQ multiplex PCR assay. To provide template for TCR sequencing, every sample had RNA extracted and reverse transcribed into cDNA. TCRdb obtained this table from immuneACCESS and retained in-frame rearrangements with V and J assigned. These tables miss some clones; where compared with another copy, unresolved V genes account for less than half of the shortfall, and the remainder is unexplained. The sample table shows fewer than 250,000 clones, and 50% to 60% are seen once. Jointly, the top ten make up roughly 0.67% of the sample.

The source was CD4+ T cells sorted from blood, collected at week 4, from a patient treated with tofacitinib. Every receptor here comes from a human donor with alopecia areata.

The V call is TRBV30, the J call TRBJ1-5; D perhaps matches TRBD1 (5 bases). The CDR3 sequence is 14 residues long. Germline CDR1 reads GTSNPN; CDR2 reads SVGIG (reference sequence). V lost 0 bases, J lost 1 base, and 7 bases lay in between. This CDR3 is CAWSVRGSNQPQHF. The CDR3 coding sequence is TGTGCCTGGAGTGTACGGGGCAGCAATCAGCCCCAGCATTTT.

V gene TRBV7-9 combines with J gene TRBJ1-2; D is ambiguous. There are 12 residues in the CDR3. The germline V gene encodes CDR1 SEHNR and CDR2 FQNEAQ (reference sequence). Trimming removed 7 bases at V and 3 bases at J, with 9 bases between. CDR3: CASNSLDYGYTF. The CDR3 DNA reads as TGTGCCAGCAACAGCTTAGACTATGGCTACACCTTC.

The chain is built from TRBV6-6 and TRBJ2-7; the D is unclear. CDR3 length: 15 residues. The germline CDR1 and CDR2 sequences are MNHNY and SVGAGI (reference sequence). Trimming pared 0 bases from V and 0 bases from J, leaving 9 bases between. CDR3 nucleotide sequence: TGTGCCAGCAGTTACTCCCCAGGAAACTCCTACGAGCAGTACTTC. This codes for CASSYSPGNSYEQYF.

The V and J genes are TRBV29-1 and TRBJ2-7, with D perhaps TRBD2 (6 bases). CDR1 and CDR2 from the germline V gene are SQVTM and ANQGSEA. This CDR3 contains 15 residues. Trimming took 5 bases from V and 2 from J, leaving 19 bases between them. DNA of the CDR3: TGCAGCGTTATAAGGACCGGGACTCACCCCTACGAGCAGTACTTC. Its translation: CSVIRTGTHPYEQYF.

This clone was seen only once. The chain carries TRBV7-9 and TRBJ2-7; D is perhaps TRBD1 (5 bases). CDR1 is SEHNR and CDR2 is FQNEAQ in the germline V gene (reference sequence). The CDR3 loop spans 13 amino acids. Trimming pared 3 bases from V and 9 bases from J, leaving 15 bases between. DNA of the CDR3: TGTGCCAGCAGCTTGGGGCCTGCGTATCGGCAGTACTTC. It encodes CASSLGPAYRQYF.

The J gene is TRBJ1-1, the V gene TRBV19; a weak D match, TRBD1 (6 bases). V was pared by 6 bases and J by 5 bases, with 16 bases between. The CDR3 spans 14 residues. Germline CDR1 LNHDA, CDR2 SQIVND (reference sequence). The CDR3 DNA reads TGTGCCAGTAGCGAGGGACACCTCGGTACTGAAGCTTTCTTT. It is translated as CASSEGHLGTEAFF.

The chain joins TRBV2 to TRBJ2-6; D remains ambiguous. The CDR3 consists of 16 residues. Trimming removed 0 bases from V and 4 bases from J, with 10 bases in between. Germline V gene sequence: CDR1 SNHLY, CDR2 FYNNEI. The CDR3 DNA follows: TGTGCCAGCAGTGAAGCTCAAGGGCGCGGGGCCAACGTCCTGACTTTC. Its translation: CASSEAQGRGANVLTF.

V and J are TRBV29-1 and TRBJ2-4; D is uncertain. With 4 bases removed from V and 1 base from J, the gap between germline ends came to 11 bases. The germline gives CDR1 SQVTM, CDR2 ANQGSEA. The CDR3 contains 14 residues. The CDR3 loop is CSVAPNSAKNIQYF. For the CDR3, the DNA is TGCAGCGTTGCCCCGAATTCGGCCAAAAACATTCAGTACTTC.

The chain recombines TRBV29-1 with TRBJ2-7; 9 bases are a match to TRBD2. The CDR3 totals 13 residues. Germline V lookup: CDR1 SQVTM, CDR2 ANQGSEA. J was trimmed by 6 bases and V by 5 bases; bases with no gene match: 8. In DNA form, the CDR3 reads TGCAGCGTTAAGGCGGGAGGGCCCTTCGAGCAGTACTTC. Translation: CSVKAGGPFEQYF.

The rearrangement links TRBV7-2 to TRBJ2-1; D unclear. V lost 2 bases and J 8 bases, leaving 10 bases between the germline ends. CDR3 length: 13 amino acids. The germline V gene has CDR1 SGHTA and CDR2 FQGNSA. The CDR3 protein is CASSLTGLYEQFF. DNA of the CDR3: TGTGCCAGCAGCTTAACGGGTCTCTATGAGCAGTTCTTC.

The chain joins TRBV6-5 to TRBJ2-3; TRBD2 agrees at 11 bases. Per the germline V gene, CDR1 is MNHEY and CDR2 is SVGAGI. V trimming: 6 bases; J trimming: 5 bases; junction bases outside the gene matches: 7. The CDR3 extends over 15 amino acids. The chain's CDR3 is CASSKLAGEEDTQYF. CDR3 nucleotides: TGTGCCAGCAGCAAACTAGCGGGAGAGGAAGATACGCAGTATTTT.

The chain links TRBV29-1 to TRBJ2-1, with 10 bases identical to TRBD2. The V gene end was trimmed by 4 bases and the J gene end by 8 bases; junction bases not matched to a gene: 11. Germline CDR1 is SQVTM and CDR2 is ANQGSEA. The CDR3 consists of 15 residues. The CDR3 sequence is CSVVFASGSIDEQFF. The CDR3 DNA follows: TGCAGCGTTGTTTTCGCTAGCGGGAGTATCGATGAGCAGTTCTTC.

The chain couples TRBV2 to TRBJ2-7, with TRBD1 identical over 9 bases. CDR3 length: 16 amino acids. The ends lost 0 bases at V and 2 bases at J; junction bases unmatched: 5. CDR1 is SNHLY and CDR2 is FYNNEI in the germline V gene. The CDR3: CASSEASGTGTYEQYF. The CDR3, as DNA: TGTGCCAGCAGTGAAGCTTCCGGGACAGGGACCTACGAGCAGTACTTC.

V gene TRBV14 combines with J gene TRBJ2-5; possibly TRBD2 for D (5 bases). Germline CDR1 is SGHDN and CDR2 is FVKESK. V lost 4 bases and J lost 4, with 19 bases in between. CDR3 length: 16 residues. The CDR3 DNA reads as TGTGCCAGCAGCCGACTATCCTCTCCCCCCGCAGAGACCCAGTACTTC. Translating it yields CASSRLSSPPAETQYF.

This clone was detected only a few times. The rearrangement joins TRBV19 to TRBJ1-1; maybe TRBD1 (5 bases). This CDR3 has 14 residues. Germline-derived CDR1 and CDR2 are LNHDA and SQIVND (reference sequence). V lost 3 bases and J lost 3, with 11 bases in between. Written as DNA, the CDR3 is TGTGCCAGTAGTATTCGAGAGACAGACACTGAAGCTTTCTTT. Amino acids: CASSIRETDTEAFF.

This clone was found once. J is TRBJ2-1 and V is TRBV5-1; D call uncertain. The CDR3 sequence is 14 residues long. Germline CDR1 is SGHRS and CDR2 is YFSETQ. V lost 5 bases, J lost 6 bases, and 15 bases lay in between. Here the CDR3 DNA reads TGCGCCAGCAGGGACGGAGCGTCCCCCAATGAGCAGTTCTTC. Amino acid sequence: CASRDGASPNEQFF.

The V and J genes are TRBV6-5 and TRBJ1-5; D unresolved. The V end was cut by 5 bases, the J end by 4 bases, with 9 bases between. The CDR3 loop spans 13 amino acids. Germline V CDR1 and CDR2: MNHEY, SVGAGI. DNA for the CDR3: TGTGCCAGCAGTCCCAGCACGAATCAGCCCCAGCATTTT. This gives the protein CASSPSTNQPQHF.

This rearrangement joins TRBV6-5 to TRBJ1-5, with a weak D call TRBD1 (6 bases). Germline lookup yields CDR1 MNHEY and CDR2 SVGAGI. The CDR3 contains 14 residues. V shed 7 bases and J shed 3 bases, with 13 bases lying between them. DNA of the CDR3: TGTGCCAGCAATCGCAGGGGTGACAATCAGCCCCAGCATTTT. Residues: CASNRRGDNQPQHF.

There are a few counts of this clone. The CDR3 here is CASSPTGARTDTQYF. CDR3 in DNA: TGTGCCAGCTCACCGACAGGAGCTCGCACAGATACGCAGTATTTT. The chain recombines TRBV18 with TRBJ2-3; D is possibly TRBD1 (6 bases). V lost 3 bases and J 1 base, leaving 11 bases between the germline ends. CDR1 is KGHSH, CDR2 LQKENI, per germline. CDR3 length equals 15 residues.

J is TRBJ1-5 and V is TRBV5-1, with 7 bases lining up with TRBD1. The length of the CDR3 is 15 residues. Germline CDR1 and CDR2: SGHRS and YFSETQ. Trimming removed 0 bases from V and 4 bases from J; junction bases left unmatched: 4. CDR3 nucleotide sequence: TGCGCCAGCAGCTTGGAGGGGGCATGGAATCAGCCCCAGCATTTT. Its translation: CASSLEGAWNQPQHF.

The chain is built from TRBV7-9 and TRBJ2-7; the D gene is possibly TRBD1 (6 bases). Germline V CDR1 and CDR2: SEHNR, FQNEAQ (reference sequence). V was trimmed by 6 bases and J by 0 bases, leaving 15 bases between them. The CDR3 runs to 15 residues. The CDR3 loop reads CASRSGPDSSYEQYF. The CDR3 nucleotides read TGTGCCAGCAGGTCGGGGCCGGACAGCTCCTACGAGCAGTACTTC.

The CDR3 here is CASSLDGGQRNTEAFF. CDR3 nucleotide sequence: TGTGCCAGCAGCTTGGATGGGGGGCAGAGGAACACTGAAGCTTTCTTT. This rearrangement joins TRBV5-4 to TRBJ1-1; a weak D match, TRBD1 (6 bases). This CDR3 contains 16 residues. Trimming cost V 0 bases and J 1 base, with 13 bases left between them. The V gene's germline CDR1 is SGHNT and CDR2 YYREEE (reference sequence).

In its sample, this clone was seen once. Other DNA sequences from this sample encode an identical CDR3 as well. The chain couples TRBV30 to TRBJ2-7, with D perhaps assigned TRBD1 or TRBD2 (5 bases each). V was shortened by 3 bases and J by 4 bases, with 10 bases between the two germline ends. CDR1 and CDR2 from the germline V gene are GTSNPN and SVGIG (reference sequence). The CDR3 spans 12 residues. This CDR3 is CAWSRGPYEQYF. CDR3 DNA sequence: TGTGCCTGGAGCCGGGGACCTTACGAGCAGTACTTC.